The following is a TCR beta chain sequence with its context. What antigen it recognizes has not been identified. Per-nucleotide qualities are absent, and no much larger clonotype sits a single base away. This sample stems from a study of control samples from healthy donors and cancer patients (dated by TCRdb to 2018 to 2021). Libraries were built with the immunoSEQ multiplex PCR assay. In TCRdb, the immuneACCESS table is reduced to in-frame sequences with V and J assigned. These tables do not hold every clone; where another copy was compared, an unresolved V gene accounts for under half, and the others remain unexplained. For this sample there are some 170,000 clones; approximately 94% appear just once. Approximately 15% of the sample is taken by the ten largest. The germline V and J ends show losses of 4 bases and 2 bases respectively, and no gene match explains 0 bases of the junction. The CDR3 goes from the cysteine to the phenylalanine over 12 residues. The CDR3 DNA has 36 bases and is translated from base 1. The CDR1 and CDR2 encoded by the germline V gene are SGHDT and YYEEEE.

The sequence joins TRBV5-6 to TRBJ2-7, with TRBD1 identical over 7 junction bases. The clonotype originates from a man between 60 and 75 years old with colorectal cancer. The sequencing input was PBMCs. The DNA sequence is as follows: TGTGCCAGCAGCGGGACAGCCTACGAGCAGTACTTC. Its amino acids are CASSGTAYEQYF.